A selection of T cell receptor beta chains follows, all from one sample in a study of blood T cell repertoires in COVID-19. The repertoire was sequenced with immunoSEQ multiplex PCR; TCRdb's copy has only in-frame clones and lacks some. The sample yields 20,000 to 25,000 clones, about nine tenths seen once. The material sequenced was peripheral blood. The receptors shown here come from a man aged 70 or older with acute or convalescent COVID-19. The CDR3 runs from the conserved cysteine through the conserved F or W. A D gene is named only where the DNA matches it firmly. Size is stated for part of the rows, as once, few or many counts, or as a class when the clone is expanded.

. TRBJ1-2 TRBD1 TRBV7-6 TGTGCCAGCAGCTTAGAAATGGGACAGGGGTTTAACTATGGCTACACCTTC CASSLEMGQGFNYGYTF
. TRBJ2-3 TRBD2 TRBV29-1 TGCAGCGCCGAGACTAGCGGGAACGCAGATACGCAGTATTTT CSAETSGNADTQYF
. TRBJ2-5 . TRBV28 TGTGCCAGCAGTTCCCAGGAACAGGAGACCCAGTACTTC CASSSQEQETQYF
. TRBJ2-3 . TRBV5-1 TGCGCCAGCAGTGTGGGGGGGCCAGATACGCAGTATTTT CASSVGGPDTQYF
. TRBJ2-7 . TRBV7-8 TGTGCCAGCAGCTTAGTGGCAGGGGGGTTCTACGAGCAGTACTTC CASSLVAGGFYEQYF
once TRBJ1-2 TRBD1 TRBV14 TGTGCCAGCAGCCATATGGGGACAGGGGAAGGGTATGGCTACACCTTC CASSHMGTGEGYGYTF
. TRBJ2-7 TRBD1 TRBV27 TGTGCCAGCAGCAGACAGGGGTGGTCCTACGAGCAGTACTTC CASSRQGWSYEQYF
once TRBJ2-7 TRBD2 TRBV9 TGTGCCAGCAGCGGGACTAGCGAAGGTAGGGAGCAGTACTTC CASSGTSEGREQYF
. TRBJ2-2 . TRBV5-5 TGTGCCAGCAGCCAGGAGGATGGTTCCGGGGAGCTGTTTTTT CASSQEDGSGELFF
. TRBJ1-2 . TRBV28 TGTGCCAGCAGTCATACCCCCATCGGGACTAACTATGGCTACACCTTC CASSHTPIGTNYGYTF
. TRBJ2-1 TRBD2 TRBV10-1 TGCGCCAGCAGTCCCCGGACTAGCGGAGCCTACAATGAGCAGTTCTTC CASSPRTSGAYNEQFF
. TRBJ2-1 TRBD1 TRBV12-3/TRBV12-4 TGTGCCAGCAGGGACAGGGCCTACAATGAGCAGTTCTTC CASRDRAYNEQFF
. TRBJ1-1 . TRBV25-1 TGTGCCAGCAGTGCAACATTGAACACTGAAGCTTTCTTT CASSATLNTEAFF
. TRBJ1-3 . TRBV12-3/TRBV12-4 TGTGCCAGCAGTCAGCGGACTGGAAACACCATATATTTT CASSQRTGNTIYF
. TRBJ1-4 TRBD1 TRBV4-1 TGCGCCAGCAGTCGGAATTACTACAGGGGAGGAGCTAATGAAAAACTGTTTTTT CASSRNYYRGGANEKLFF
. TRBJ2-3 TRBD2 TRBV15 TGTGCCACCAGCAGAGGGATAGCGGGAGCCACAGATACGCAGTATTTT CATSRGIAGATDTQYF
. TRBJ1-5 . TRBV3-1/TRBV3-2 TGTGCCAGCAGCGGACAGTTTAGCAATCAGCCCCAGCATTTT CASSGQFSNQPQHF
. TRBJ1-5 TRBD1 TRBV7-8 TGTGCCAGCAGCTTAGGACAGGGGGGTCAGCCCCAGCATTTT CASSLGQGGQPQHF
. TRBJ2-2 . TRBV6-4 TGTGCCAGCAGTGACGACGGGAGTGTCGGGGAGCTGTTTTTT CASSDDGSVGELFF
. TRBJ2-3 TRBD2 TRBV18 TGTGCCAGCTCACCAGGGACTAGCGGCCACACAGATACGCAGTATTTT CASSPGTSGHTDTQYF
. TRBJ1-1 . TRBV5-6 TGTGCCAGCAGCTTGAACCGACAGGTGAACACTGAAGCTTTCTTT CASSLNRQVNTEAFF
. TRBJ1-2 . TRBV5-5 TGTGCCAGCAGCTTGCTTTCGGGTGACGAGCCTGGCTACACCTTC CASSLLSGDEPGYTF
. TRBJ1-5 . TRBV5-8 TGTGCCAGCACCCCGAGGGGTGGGAGGGCTGGACAGCCCCAGCATTTT CASTPRGGRAGQPQHF
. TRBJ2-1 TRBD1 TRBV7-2 TGTGCCAGCAGCTCCAGGGGGACAGGTGATACTGAGCAGTTCTTC CASSSRGTGDTEQFF
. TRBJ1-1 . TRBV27 TGTGCCAGCAGGGACACAGGGAAAACTGAAGCTTTCTTT CASRDTGKTEAFF
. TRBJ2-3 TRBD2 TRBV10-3 TGTGCCACCGTAGCGGGGGGCCGAGCCAGTAGCACAGATACGCAGTATTTT CATVAGGRASSTDTQYF
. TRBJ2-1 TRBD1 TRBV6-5 TGTGCCAGCACTCGGGACAGAGAGCAGTTCTTC CASTRDREQFF
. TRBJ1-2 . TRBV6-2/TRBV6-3 TGTGCCAGCAGTTACTTTCGCCAGGGTGGTTATGGCTACACCTTC CASSYFRQGGYGYTF
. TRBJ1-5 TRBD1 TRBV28 TGTGCCAGCAGCCTACGACAGGGTTTGGGCAATCAGCCCCAGCATTTT CASSLRQGLGNQPQHF
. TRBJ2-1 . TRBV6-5 TGTGCCATCTACTCAATCGGTGAGCAGTTCTTC CAIYSIGEQFF
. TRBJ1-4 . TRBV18 TGTGCCAGCTCACCATACGGGGAAAAACTGTTTTTT CASSPYGEKLFF
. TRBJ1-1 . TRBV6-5 TGTGCCAGCAGTTACTCCCGGGATCTCACTGAAGCTTTCTTT CASSYSRDLTEAFF
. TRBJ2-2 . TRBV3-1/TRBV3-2 TGTGCCAGCAGCCGTAGGGGGAGTATGAACACCGGGGAGCTGTTTTTT CASSRRGSMNTGELFF
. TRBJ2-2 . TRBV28 TGTGCCAGCCTCCAGGGGCAGTCGGGCACCGGGGAGCTGTTTTTT CASLQGQSGTGELFF
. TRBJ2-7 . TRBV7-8 TGTGCCAGCAGCTTAGACAGGGGAGGCGAGCAGTACTTC CASSLDRGGEQYF
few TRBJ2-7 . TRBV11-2 TGTGCCAGCAACCTCTGGGGTGGCGGGGACTCCTACGAGCAGTACTTC CASNLWGGGDSYEQYF
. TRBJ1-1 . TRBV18 TGTGCCAGCTCACCAGATGGAAGACAGGAAGGTCTAAACGCTTTCTTT CASSPDGRQEGLNAFF
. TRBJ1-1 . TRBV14 TGTGCCAGCAGCCCCGCTCTTTTCTGGACAGTGAACACTGAAGCTTTCTTT CASSPALFWTVNTEAFF
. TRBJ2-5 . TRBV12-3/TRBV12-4 TGTGCCAGCAGTTTAACGGCCGAGGGGACCCAGTACTTC CASSLTAEGTQYF
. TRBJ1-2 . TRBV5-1 TGCGCCAGCAGCTTGGGGGGAGATTATGGCTACACCTTC CASSLGGDYGYTF
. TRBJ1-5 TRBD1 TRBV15 TGTGCCACCAGTATTACAGGGGGCGGCAATCAGCCCCAGCATTTT CATSITGGGNQPQHF
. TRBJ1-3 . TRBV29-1 TGCAGCGTGCCGGGGGGGTCTTCTGGAAACACCATATATTTT CSVPGGSSGNTIYF
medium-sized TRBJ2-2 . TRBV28 TGTGCCAGCAGTTTTTTTTCTCCCACCGGGGAGCTGTTTTTT CASSFFSPTGELFF
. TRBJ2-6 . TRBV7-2 TGTGCCAGCAGCCCTCTCCTAGGAGGGGCCAACGTCCTGACTTTC CASSPLLGGANVLTF
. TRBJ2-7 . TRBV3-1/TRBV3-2 TGTGCCAGCAGCTCAAGTGTCTGGCAGGGCGAGCAGTACTTC CASSSSVWQGEQYF
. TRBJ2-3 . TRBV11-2 TGTGCCAGCAGCTTAGGAGTTGGGGGGAAAAAGACAGATACGCAGTATTTT CASSLGVGGKKTDTQYF